Each of the 3 T cell receptor beta chains below was sequenced from the same sample in a study of CXCR3-negative and CXCR3-positive naive CD8 T cells. The study's findings and limits: Researchers report that CXCR3-positive naive cells carry more hydrophobic TRB CDR3s than CXCR3-negative naive cells.

The TRB libraries of cDNA were built by UMI-labeled 5' RACE. Reanalyzing the 5' RACE reads, TCRdb keeps one entry per CDR3 protein, without DNA. The clone table shows 85,000 to 120,000 distinct CDR3 sequences, with the ten largest holding roughly 0.38%. Antigens of these TCRs are unknown. Sequencing input: naive CXCR3+ CD8+ T cells from blood. Subset here: CD45RO-CCR7+CD27+CD95- naive CD8+ T cells expressing CXCR3 (TNR3+). Every receptor here comes from a human donor in good health. Some clones in this sample may be carry-over from other donors' samples.

The chain recombines TRBV4-1 with TRBJ2-2. The CDR3 contains 15 residues. The germline V gene has CDR1 MGHRA and CDR2 YSYEKL. The chain's CDR3 is CASSQFHPATGELFF.

The rearrangement uses TRBV7-9 and TRBJ2-1; TCRdb gives TRBD1 as the D gene, but with no DNA this cannot be confirmed. Looked up from germline, CDR1 is SEHNR and CDR2 is FQNEAQ (reference sequence). This CDR3 region has 15 residues. The CDR3 loop reads CASSLVTGWGNEQFF.

The gene calls are TRBV10-1 and TRBJ2-3; checking the TCRdb D call of TRBD2 is not possible without DNA. The CDR3 contains 17 residues. CDR1 is WNHNN, CDR2 SYGVQD, per germline (reference sequence). CDR3 region: CASSEGTFGSSTDTQYF.